This TCR beta chain was recorded in a study of T-cell memory formation after mild COVID-19. This clonotype was counted only a few times. The antigen is not known. Whole-study findings and limits: Pre-infection memory showed some responding clones, and this suggested that cross-reactive memory joined.

One entry per CDR3 protein, called by TCRdb with MiXCR from the 5' RACE reads. The sample lists approximately 560,000 distinct CDR3 sequences; roughly 17% were seen once. The CDR3 loop spans 16 amino acids. Germline CDR1 is MGHRA and CDR2 is YSYEKL. Trimming removed 1 base from V and 5 bases from J, with 17 bases in between. The chain employs TRBV4-1 and TRBJ2-5, with D perhaps assigned TRBD1 or TRBD2 (6 bases each). The source material was PBMCs or a T cell subset sorted from them (not recorded which). This sequence was found in an adult woman who had mild COVID-19 (a few samples of this study predate the infection). Cell type and time point are not known. CDR3 in amino acids: CASSQAGALPSETQYF. DNA for the CDR3: TGCGCCAGCAGCCAAGCGGGGGCGCTGCCCTCGGAGACCCAGTACTTC.